A single sample is the source of the 25 T cell receptor beta chains below, sequenced in a study of neurological immune-mediated disorders (dated by TCRdb to 2018 to 2020). The library was built by means of 5' RACE. Sequenced on an Illumina HiSeq 2500. TCRdb ran its own pipeline on the public reads, namely fastp trimming at Q25 and MiXCR clone calling, and kept in-frame beta chains. Rows matching on CDR3 protein sequence are summarized as one entry with the most common DNA and genes. In this sample the table shows more than 45,000 distinct CDR3 sequences, roughly 4% of which occur a single time. Around 1.5% of the sample comes from the top ten. Material: PBMCs. The receptor source for this set is a man in his thirties or forties with multiple sclerosis.

This clonotype was seen repeatedly, ten times or more. This chain connects TRBV5-1 to TRBJ2-1; D remains ambiguous. CDR1 is SGHRS and CDR2 is YFSETQ in the germline V gene. CDR3 size: 15 residues. Trimming stripped 3 bases from V and 5 bases from J, with 15 bases between. The CDR3: CASSSDPGSDNEQFF. In DNA form, the CDR3 reads TGCGCCAGCAGCTCGGACCCCGGGTCGGACAATGAGCAGTTCTTC. The full variable domain, completed using reference TRBV5-1 and TRBJ2-1, is KAGVTQTPRYLIKTRGQQVTLSCSPISGHRSVSWYQQTPGQGLQFLFEYFSETQRNKGNFPGRFSGRQFSNSRSEMNVSTLELGDSALYLCASSSDPGSDNEQFFGPGTRLTVL.

This clonotype was detected many times. This chain links TRBV29-1 with TRBJ2-5; possibly TRBD1 for D (7 bases). Germline CDR1 is SQVTM and CDR2 is ANQGSEA. The CDR3 contains 14 residues. Trimming pared 6 bases from V and 5 bases from J, leaving 19 bases between. In DNA, the CDR3 is TGCAGCGTCCCCGGGCAGGGGGAGGTGGAGACCCAGTACTTC. Its translation: CSVPGQGEVETQYF. Full variable domain (missing parts from reference TRBV29-1 and TRBJ2-5): SAVISQKPSRDICQRGTSLTIQCQVDSQVTMMFWYRQQPGQSLTLIATANQGSEATYESGFVIDKFPISRPNLTFSTLTVSNMSPEDSSIYLCSVPGQGEVETQYFGPGTRLLVL.

The table lists this clonotype with many counts. The chain is built from TRBV7-6 and TRBJ2-5; no reliable D call. Between the trimmed V and J ends, which lost 2 bases and 2 bases, there was a span of 9 bases. Germline V gene sequence: CDR1 SGHVS, CDR2 FNYEAQ. The CDR3 contains 14 residues. CDR3 in DNA: TGTGCCAGCAGCTTAAATTCCGCTCAAGAGACCCAGTACTTC. Translated: CASSLNSAQETQYF.

This clonotype was seen repeatedly, ten times or more. The CDR3 DNA is TGTGCCAGCAGCTTGGTAGACAGGGAGAACACTGAAGCTTTCTTT. It translates to CASSLVDRENTEAFF. The genes are TRBV5-6 and TRBJ1-1; TRBD1 matches 7 bases. V lost 0 bases, J lost 1 base, and 3 bases stayed unmatched. The V gene's germline CDR1 is SGHDT and CDR2 YYEEEE. This CDR3 has 15 residues.

V gene TRBV5-1 combines with J gene TRBJ2-3; D is uncertain. In germline, CDR1 is SGHRS, CDR2 YFSETQ. CDR3 length: 16 amino acids. V was shortened by 4 bases and J by 2 bases, with 17 bases between the two germline ends. In nucleotides, the CDR3 is TGCGCCAGCAGCCTGGGTGCAGGAGCCCTCACAGATACGCAGTATTTT. Protein: CASSLGAGALTDTQYF. The whole variable domain, remainder taken from reference TRBV5-1 and TRBJ2-3, is KAGVTQTPRYLIKTRGQQVTLSCSPISGHRSVSWYQQTPGQGLQFLFEYFSETQRNKGNFPGRFSGRQFSNSRSEMNVSTLELGDSALYLCASSLGAGALTDTQYFGPGTRLTVL.

This clonotype was recorded at least ten times. This chain connects TRBV5-1 to TRBJ2-1; weak D call: TRBD1 (7 bases). Germline V gene sequence: CDR1 SGHRS, CDR2 YFSETQ. Trimming removed 4 bases at V and 9 bases at J, with 17 bases between. The CDR3 totals 14 residues. The CDR3 DNA follows: TGCGCCAGCAGCCTGCAGGGGGAGGTCGGTGAGCAGTTCTTC. This gives the protein CASSLQGEVGEQFF.

Only a few counts were recorded for this clonotype. Relative to the germline gene, one junction end is altered; a read error may explain this. This chain joins TRBV12-3 or TRBV12-4 and TRBJ1-5; D remains ambiguous. The CDR3 runs to 17 residues. The CDR3 reads CASSLGFGSISNQPQNF. DNA for the CDR3: TGTGCCAGCAGTTTAGGCTTCGGCAGCATTAGCAATCAGCCCCAGAATTTT.

This clonotype was found many times. The chain recombines TRBV27 with TRBJ1-1; D is ambiguous. The length of the CDR3 is 14 residues. With 0 bases removed from V and 1 base from J, the gap between germline ends came to 6 bases. Germline lookup yields CDR1 MNHEY and CDR2 SMNVEV (reference sequence). The CDR3 DNA reads as TGTGCCAGCAGTTTATCTCCGCAGAACACTGAAGCTTTCTTT. Protein product: CASSLSPQNTEAFF.

This clonotype was recorded many times. This chain uses TRBV10-1 with TRBJ2-6; maybe TRBD2 (5 bases). CDR1 and CDR2 from the germline V gene are WNHNN and SYGVQD (reference sequence). Trimming left V 3 bases short and J 1 base short, with 13 bases between. The CDR3 runs 17 residues. The CDR3 bases are TGCGCCAGCAGTGACGGGGTCCTCCGGTCTGGGGCCAACGTCCTGACTTTC. Protein sequence: CASSDGVLRSGANVLTF.

This clonotype showed up many times. The genes are TRBV5-1 and TRBJ2-7; unclear D gene. The ends were cut back, 3 bases at V and 5 bases at J, with 18 bases in the middle. Germline CDR1 and CDR2: SGHRS and YFSETQ. The CDR3 is 15 amino acids. The chain's CDR3 is CASSWSDADSNEQYF. The CDR3 DNA reads TGCGCCAGCAGCTGGTCGGATGCGGATAGTAACGAGCAGTACTTC.

There are many counts of this clonotype. V usage is TRBV20-1 and J usage is TRBJ1-1; maybe TRBD1 (6 bases). Trimming left V 4 bases short and J 5 bases short, with 20 bases between. CDR1 is DFQATT and CDR2 is SNEGSKA in the germline V gene (reference sequence). The CDR3 extends over 15 amino acids. The CDR3 bases are TGCAGTGCTACCAGGGTACAGGGAGTCCCTACTGAAGCTTTCTTT. Amino acids: CSATRVQGVPTEAFF.

Many counts were recorded for this clonotype. The genes are TRBV2 and TRBJ2-5; possibly TRBD1 for D (6 bases). The germline gives CDR1 SNHLY, CDR2 FYNNEI. The CDR3 loop spans 14 amino acids. The V end was cut by 4 bases, the J end by 1 base, with 10 bases between. The CDR3 region is CASSARQVQETQYF. The CDR3 nucleotides are TGTGCCAGCAGTGCCCGACAGGTCCAAGAGACCCAGTACTTC.

As regards this clonotype: Just one base apart from a much larger clone, this may be a read error. The rearrangement uses TRBV28 and TRBJ2-4; D may be TRBD2 (5 bases). CDR3 length equals 15 residues. The ends were cut back, 5 bases at V and 2 bases at J, with 13 bases in the middle. From germline, CDR1 is MDHEN and CDR2 SYDVKM. The CDR3 DNA reads as TGTGCCAGCAGTCGTACCCGGGAAACCAAAAACATTCAGTACTTC. Encoded protein: CASSRTRETKNIQYF.

This clonotype has at least ten counts. The chain recombines TRBV12-3 or TRBV12-4 with TRBJ1-1, with D perhaps TRBD1 (6 bases). The CDR3 extends over 12 amino acids. V shed 6 bases and J shed 4 bases, with 9 bases lying between them. CDR3 DNA: TGTGCCAGCAGGTCAGGGGCCACTGAAGCTTTCTTT. Its protein product is CASRSGATEAFF.

This clonotype was seen many times. This chain connects TRBV10-3 to TRBJ2-2, with TRBD2 identical over 9 bases. V lost 6 bases, J lost 5 bases, and 7 bases stayed unmatched. The CDR3 has 15 residues. Germline V CDR1 and CDR2: ENHRY, SYGVKD. The CDR3 DNA follows: TGTGCCATCAGCGGAGCGGGAGGAGGTACCGGGGAGCTGTTTTTT. Translated: CAISGAGGGTGELFF.

This clonotype was seen ten or more times. V and J are TRBV29-1 and TRBJ1-4, with TRBD1 identical over 7 bases. The CDR3 totals 14 residues. V lost 4 bases to trimming and J lost 4 bases; unmatched junction nucleotides: 6. From germline, CDR1 is SQVTM and CDR2 ANQGSEA. CDR3 residues: CSVGSGQYNEKLFF. CDR3 DNA sequence: TGCAGCGTTGGGTCGGGACAGTATAATGAAAAACTGTTTTTT.

This clonotype has a count of ten or more. Lacking the conserved final phenylalanine or tryptophan, this CDR3 likely reflects a read error. The DNA is omitted, as the CDR3 cannot be located on it reliably, and the CDR3 follows TCRdb's listing. This chain connects TRBV7-9 to TRBJ2-1; the D segment call TRBD1 is taken from the table without a DNA check. CDR1 SEHNR and CDR2 FQNEAQ come from the germline V gene (reference sequence). The CDR3 spans 14 residues, counting both ends. CDR3 residues: CASSLGDSASLYLV.

The sample holds many counts of this clonotype. The rearrangement uses TRBV15 and TRBJ1-5; the D gene is possibly TRBD1 (6 bases). The CDR3 is 15 residues long. Trimming cost V 3 bases and J 5 bases, with 14 bases left between them. CDR1 is LNHNV and CDR2 is YYDKDF in the germline V gene (reference sequence). The chain's CDR3 is CATSSRVAGDQPQHF. The CDR3 region has the DNA TGTGCCACCAGCAGCCGTGTGGCAGGGGATCAGCCCCAGCATTTT.

Many counts were recorded for this clonotype. The chain combines TRBV5-1 with TRBJ2-7; D is perhaps TRBD1 (5 bases). Germline V CDR1 and CDR2: SGHRS, YFSETQ. The CDR3 runs to 14 residues. V was pared by 2 bases and J by 2 bases, with 11 bases between. CDR3 sequence (DNA): TGCGCCAGCAGCTTTAGGCAGGGAACCTACGAGCAGTACTTC. This translates into CASSFRQGTYEQYF.

This clonotype was found many times. The CDR3: CASSLRTAGANVLTF. The CDR3 DNA sequence: TGCGCCAGCAGCTTGAGGACTGCTGGGGCCAACGTCCTGACTTTC. V gene TRBV5-1 combines with J gene TRBJ2-6; a possible D gene is TRBD2 (5 bases). Trimming shortened V by 1 base and J by 2 bases, and 7 bases separated the two germline ends. The CDR3 is 15 residues long. Germline values: CDR1 SGHRS, CDR2 YFSETQ.

A note on this clonotype: This may come from a read error, since a much larger clone is one base off. The V call is TRBV2, the J call TRBJ2-1, with no clear D. The CDR3 is made up of 14 amino acids. CDR1 is SNHLY, CDR2 FYNNEI, per germline. V was pared by 0 bases and J by 8 bases, with 11 bases between. The CDR3 nucleotides read TGTGCCAGCAGTGAAGCGATTCGGAAGGATGAGCAGTTCTTC. This translates into CASSEAIRKDEQFF. Using reference TRBV2 and TRBJ2-1 for the parts outside the CDR3, the full variable domain is EPEVTQTPSHQVTQMGQEVILRCVPISNHLYFYWYRQILGQKVEFLVSFYNNEISEKSEIFDDQFSVERPDGSNFTLKIRSTKLEDSAMYFCASSEAIRKDEQFFGPGTRLTVL.

This clonotype was counted at least ten times. The genes are TRBV29-1 and TRBJ1-2; 9 bases map to TRBD1. Germline values: CDR1 SQVTM, CDR2 ANQGSEA. CDR3 length: 13 residues. After removal of 6 bases from V and 6 bases from J, the junction contained 8 bases not matched to a gene. CDR3 nucleotides: TGCAGCGTCGATCGACAGGGGGTGGATGGCTACACCTTC. It encodes CSVDRQGVDGYTF.

This clonotype was picked up many times. The genes are TRBV5-1 and TRBJ2-7, with a weak D call TRBD1 (7 bases). This CDR3 contains 15 residues. Trimming shortened V by 5 bases and J by 0 bases, and 15 bases separated the two germline ends. Per the germline V gene, CDR1 is SGHRS and CDR2 is YFSETQ. The DNA for the CDR3 is TGCGCCAGCAGGGAGGGACAGCCGAGCTCCTACGAGCAGTACTTC. Protein sequence: CASREGQPSSYEQYF.

This clonotype was seen a handful of times. The junction and the germline gene differ at one end; a read error may be behind it. The chain recombines TRBV27 with TRBJ1-5; D is unclear. Germline V CDR1 and CDR2: MNHEY, SMNVEV (reference sequence). CDR3 size: 14 residues. The CDR3 region has the DNA TGTGCCAGCAGGGATTATGGTAGCAATCAGCCCCAGAATTTT. Protein product: CASRDYGSNQPQNF.

There are many counts of this clonotype. The CDR3 spells CSARPPRAGPYNEQFF. CDR3 DNA sequence: TGCAGTGCTAGGCCCCCCAGGGCTGGTCCCTACAATGAGCAGTTCTTC. V is TRBV20-1 and J is TRBJ2-1; a possible D gene is TRBD1 (5 bases). This CDR3 comprises 16 residues. Germline values: CDR1 DFQATT, CDR2 SNEGSKA (reference sequence). V lost 3 bases, J lost 2 bases, and 17 bases lay in between.